This T cell receptor beta chain was captured by sequencing in a study of regulatory T cells in long-lasting Graves disease. This clonotype was seen many times. CDR1 is SGHAT, CDR2 FQNNGV, per germline. With 8 bases removed from V and 8 bases from J, the gap between germline ends came to 13 bases. This CDR3 has 12 residues. CDR3-region Arm-PCR and iRepertoire HTBI primers produced the TCR beta libraries. One entry per CDR3 protein results from TCRdb running MiXCR on the multiplex PCR reads. This table has roughly 520,000 distinct CDR3 sequences, about 11% appearing once. Regarding time point: newly diagnosed GD, antithyroid drugs for less than 3 months. RNA isolated from PBMCs was used to make the TCR library. These data also formed part of another study, on T cells in Graves' hyperthyroidism and ophthalmopathy.

This TCR came from a young woman with Graves disease. The sequencing used peripheral blood mononuclear cells (PBMCs), collected at new diagnosis, from a patient treated with antithyroid drugs. This chain uses TRBV11-2 with TRBJ2-1, with D possibly TRBD2 on 6 matching bases. The CDR3 here is CASRLGGDEQFF. The CDR3 DNA is TGTGCCAGCCGGCTTGGAGGGGATGAGCAGTTCTTC.